This T cell receptor beta chain appears in the sequencing data of a study of blood T cell repertoires in COVID-19. Study overall: Acute and convalescent COVID-19 specimens originated in the United States, Italy and Spain.

In the original workflow: The assay estimated nucleated cells by amplifying reference gene primers. Measured with immunoSEQ multiplex PCR; TCRdb has only the in-frame clones, and not every one. D and trimming come from the DNA, and the V and J calls and clone size come from that table. The table includes over 250,000 clones, around 91% detected once. V shed 0 bases and J shed 0 bases, with 13 bases lying between them. The CDR3 extends over 16 amino acids. Per germline, CDR1 SGHDT and CDR2 YYEEEE. Sequenced material: peripheral blood. The chain joins TRBV5-6 to TRBJ2-7; a weak D match, TRBD2 (6 bases). The TCR sequence derives from an older woman with acute or convalescent COVID-19. In DNA form, the CDR3 reads TGTGCCAGCAGCTTGGCCTGGGCGGGGAGCTCCTACGAGCAGTACTTC. The encoded protein is CASSLAWAGSSYEQYF.